Each of the 3 T cell receptor beta chains below was sequenced from the same sample in a study of OX40 agonist ivuxolimab in advanced cancers. Sequencing was performed with immunoSEQ multiplex PCR; in TCRdb, only in-frame clones are kept and a portion is missing. This table has about 72,000 clones, 80% to 90% appearing once. Sequenced here: CD4+ or CD8+ T cells sorted from blood, sampled in a trial of the OX40 agonist ivuxolimab. The receptors originated from an adult with an advanced solid tumor such as melanoma, head and neck, liver or kidney cancer.

The V and J genes are TRBV11-3 and TRBJ2-7; 8 bases match TRBD2. V was clipped by 4 bases and J by 3 bases; unmatched bases: 2. This CDR3 has 13 amino acids. Germline CDR1 SGHNT, CDR2 YENEEA. CDR3 in amino acids: CASSSGGYYEQYF. The CDR3 DNA follows: TGTGCCAGCAGCTCGGGGGGGTACTACGAGCAGTACTTC.

The gene calls are TRBV20-1 and TRBJ1-2; maybe TRBD1 (5 bases). CDR1 is DFQATT and CDR2 is SNEGSKA in the germline V gene (reference sequence). The CDR3 length is 11 residues. CDR3 sequence (DNA): TGCAGCGTAGACAGTGACTATGGCTACACCTTC. Its translation: CSVDSDYGYTF.

In regard to this clone: Other DNA sequences in the sample encode the same CDR3. The chain uses TRBV5-1 and TRBJ2-6; D is unclear. The germline V gene has CDR1 SGHRS and CDR2 YFSETQ. This CDR3 is 15 amino acids long. V was shortened by 0 bases and J by 1 base, with 5 bases between the two germline ends. CDR3 DNA sequence: TGCGCCAGCAGCTTGGACGGGTCTGGGGCCAACGTCCTGACTTTC. Translation gives CASSLDGSGANVLTF.